A single sample is the source of the 7 T cell receptor beta chains below, sequenced in a study of OX40 agonist ivuxolimab in advanced cancers. Sequencing used immunoSEQ multiplex PCR; TCRdb keeps in-frame clones, though not all of them. The sample contains more than 70,000 clones, roughly nine tenths of which appear only once. The starting material was CD4+ or CD8+ T cells sorted from blood, obtained in a trial of the OX40 agonist ivuxolimab. These receptors came from an adult with an advanced solid tumor such as melanoma, head and neck, liver or kidney cancer.

The rearrangement links TRBV28 to TRBJ1-1, with D hard to call. The CDR3 loop spans 13 amino acids. CDR1 is MDHEN and CDR2 is SYDVKM in the germline V gene. V lost 3 bases to trimming and J lost 3 bases, with 8 bases between them. This chain's CDR3 is CASSFSRYTEAFF. DNA for the CDR3: TGTGCCAGCAGTTTCTCCAGGTACACTGAAGCTTTCTTT.

The rearrangement links TRBV11-3 to TRBJ1-5; weak D call: TRBD1 (6 bases). CDR1 is SGHNT and CDR2 is YENEEA in the germline V gene. The CDR3 runs to 19 residues. Between the trimmed V and J ends, which lost 1 base and 0 bases, there was a span of 19 bases. CDR3 region: CASSLAGDTTPYSNQPQHF. The CDR3 DNA reads as TGTGCCAGCAGCTTAGCGGGGGACACTACCCCTTATAGCAATCAGCCCCAGCATTTT.

The chain joins TRBV10-3 to TRBJ1-1, with D perhaps matching TRBD1 (5 bases). CDR1 and CDR2 from the germline V gene are ENHRY and SYGVKD. This CDR3 is 12 amino acids long. V was trimmed by 7 bases and J by 4 bases, leaving 10 bases between them. CDR3 region: CAITTGGTEAFF. CDR3 nucleotides: TGTGCCATCACAACAGGAGGCACTGAAGCTTTCTTT.

The CDR3 region is CASSARSSGNTIYF. Written as DNA, the CDR3 is TGTGCCAGCAGTGCTCGGAGCTCTGGAAACACCATATATTTT. The rearrangement uses TRBV25-1 and TRBJ1-3; D not resolved. The CDR3 has 14 amino acids. The ends were cut back, 4 bases at V and 0 bases at J, with 7 bases in the middle. Per germline, CDR1 MGHDK and CDR2 SYGVNS.

The chain joins TRBV11-2 to TRBJ2-7; 7 nucleotides agree with TRBD2. Trimming removed 1 base from V and 7 bases from J; junction bases left unmatched: 7. CDR1 is SGHAT and CDR2 is FQNNGV in the germline V gene. CDR3 length: 14 residues. CDR3 residues: CASSLVRGSLEQYF. The CDR3 DNA reads TGTGCCAGCAGCTTAGTGCGGGGGAGTCTGGAGCAGTACTTC.

The rearrangement joins TRBV18 to TRBJ1-1, with D possibly matching TRBD1 (5 bases). This CDR3 has 14 residues. From germline, CDR1 is KGHSH and CDR2 LQKENI. Trimming left V 3 bases short and J 1 base short, with 9 bases between. The CDR3 loop reads CASSPRGANTEAFF. CDR3 nucleotide sequence: TGTGCCAGCTCACCGAGGGGAGCGAACACTGAAGCTTTCTTT.

J is TRBJ2-7 and V is TRBV27; D is possibly TRBD2 (6 bases). Trimming left V 1 base short and J 3 bases short, with 10 bases between. Per the germline V gene, CDR1 is MNHEY and CDR2 is SMNVEV (reference sequence). The CDR3 runs 14 residues. CDR3 amino acids: CASSLWGLHYEQYF. For the CDR3, the DNA is TGTGCCAGCAGTTTATGGGGACTCCACTACGAGCAGTACTTC.